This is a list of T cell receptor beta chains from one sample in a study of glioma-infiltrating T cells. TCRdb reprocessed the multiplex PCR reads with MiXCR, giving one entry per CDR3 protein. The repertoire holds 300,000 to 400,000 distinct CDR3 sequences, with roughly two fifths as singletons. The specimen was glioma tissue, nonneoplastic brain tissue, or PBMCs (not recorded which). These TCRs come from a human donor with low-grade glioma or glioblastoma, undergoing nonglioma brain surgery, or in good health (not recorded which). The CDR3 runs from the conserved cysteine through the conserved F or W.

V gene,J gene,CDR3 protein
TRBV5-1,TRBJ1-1,CASSKTGGALNTEAFF
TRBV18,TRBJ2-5,CASSPRLFQETQYF
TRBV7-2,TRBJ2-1,CASSSAGGYNEQFF
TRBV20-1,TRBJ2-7,CSAPSYRTYEQYF
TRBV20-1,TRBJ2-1,CSASPGTSDMWANEQFF
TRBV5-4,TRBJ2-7,CASSHSGTGNYEQYF
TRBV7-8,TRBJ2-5,CASSTDRGQETQYF
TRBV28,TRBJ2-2,CASSLRRSANTGELFF
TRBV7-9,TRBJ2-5,CASSGSWGRSRETQYF
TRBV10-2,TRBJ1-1,CASLGLMGGTEAFF
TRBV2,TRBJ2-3,CASLLAGYRDTQYF